This entry lists 9 T cell receptor beta chains sequenced from one sample in a study of vaccination and CD4 T cells after COVID-19. Noted treatment: roughly 10-day PBMC culture with coronavirus spike peptide pools or control peptides (ViraFEST assay). For these TCRs, the target antigens are not known. CD4+ T cells that had been cultured provided DNA sequenced with the Oncomine TCR Beta short-read assay. Via MiXCR, TCRdb re-called the PCR reads, giving one row per CDR3 protein. This repertoire shows 12,000 or so distinct CDR3 sequences, 38% found once; its top ten account for more than 20%. Sequenced input: cultured CD4+ T cells from blood. These receptors came from a human donor with COVID-19.

The rearrangement links TRBV20-1 to TRBJ2-5; 13 bases fit TRBD2. This CDR3 comprises 14 residues. The germline V gene has CDR1 DFQATT and CDR2 SNEGSKA (reference sequence). With V trimmed by 5 bases and J by 5 bases, 5 bases remained unmatched. CDR3 protein: CSAVTSGGWETQYF. DNA of the CDR3: TGCAGTGCTGTGACTAGCGGGGGGTGGGAGACCCAGTACTTC.

This clonotype has only a few counts. The chain links TRBV2 to TRBJ2-3; 13 bases map to TRBD2. With V trimmed by 6 bases and J by 6 bases, 6 bases remained unmatched. The CDR3 totals 15 residues. From germline, CDR1 is SNHLY and CDR2 FYNNEI. Here the CDR3 reads CASRALAGGLDTQYF. The CDR3 region has the DNA TGTGCCAGCAGAGCACTAGCGGGGGGGCTGGATACGCAGTATTTT.

This clonotype was seen more than once but under ten times. CDR3 in amino acids: CASSLEGVSLQPEAFF. The CDR3 region has the DNA TGTGCCAGCAGCTTAGAGGGGGTCAGTTTGCAGCCTGAAGCTTTCTTT. The gene calls are TRBV7-9 and TRBJ1-1; tentative D call: TRBD1 (6 bases). The V gene's germline CDR1 is SEHNR and CDR2 FQNEAQ (reference sequence). The CDR3 is 16 residues long. Trimming left V 1 base short and J 6 bases short, with 18 bases between.

This clonotype was seen more than once but under ten times. This chain uses TRBV5-5 with TRBJ1-2; the D is unclear. V was shortened by 0 bases and J by 7 bases, with 7 bases between the two germline ends. Germline loops: CDR1 SGHKS, CDR2 YYEKEE (reference sequence). The CDR3 has 12 residues. The CDR3 nucleotides are TGTGCCAGCAGCTTGGACGAGGGTGGCTACACCTTC. This sequence encodes CASSLDEGGYTF.

This chain links TRBV30 with TRBJ2-2, with D perhaps matching TRBD2 (5 bases). V dropped 2 bases and J dropped 1 base, with 8 bases sitting between them. This CDR3 contains 14 residues. The V gene's germline CDR1 is GTSNPN and CDR2 SVGIG (reference sequence). The CDR3 DNA follows: TGTGCCTGGAGTAGGAGCGGGAACACCGGGGAGCTGTTTTTT. Its protein product is CAWSRSGNTGELFF.

Only a few counts were recorded for this clonotype. The chain carries TRBV7-2 and TRBJ2-7; D possibly matches TRBD1 or TRBD2 (5 bases each). The V gene's germline CDR1 is SGHTA and CDR2 FQGNSA. V lost 5 bases to trimming and J lost 2 bases, with 13 bases between them. The CDR3 consists of 14 residues. CDR3 in DNA: TGTGCCAGCAGCCCTTGGGACGGGACCTACGAGCAGTACTTC. Translated: CASSPWDGTYEQYF. Looking up the rest from reference TRBV7-2 and TRBJ2-7 gives the full variable domain: GAGVSQSPSNKVTEKGKDVELRCDPISGHTALYWYRQSLGQGLEFLIYFQGNSAPDKSGLPSDRFSAERTGGSVSTLTIQRTQQEDSAVYLCASSPWDGTYEQYFGPGTRLTVT.

The V and J genes are TRBV30 and TRBJ1-6; 7 nucleotides line up with TRBD1. CDR1 and CDR2 (germline): GTSNPN, SVGIG (reference sequence). J was trimmed by 10 bases and V by 2 bases; bases with no gene match: 8. CDR3 size: 14 residues. The CDR3 loop reads CAWSTKGARSPLHF. CDR3 nucleotides: TGTGCCTGGAGTACTAAGGGGGCGCGGTCACCCCTCCACTTT.

There are a few counts of this clonotype. The J gene is TRBJ2-7, the V gene TRBV7-9; D perhaps matches TRBD2 (6 bases). V lost 7 bases, J lost 6 bases, and 16 bases lay in between. The CDR3 spans 13 residues. The germline V gene has CDR1 SEHNR and CDR2 FQNEAQ (reference sequence). In DNA, the CDR3 is TGTGCCAGCACCTCCTTCCGGGGAGGCGAGCAGTACTTC. Protein product: CASTSFRGGEQYF.

The J gene is TRBJ1-1, the V gene TRBV7-9; D is perhaps TRBD1 (5 bases). Germline CDR1 reads SEHNR; CDR2 reads FQNEAQ (reference sequence). V shed 2 bases and J shed 2 bases, with 12 bases lying between them. The CDR3 extends over 15 amino acids. CDR3 in DNA: TGTGCCAGCAGCTTATGGTCGGGGCCTAACACTGAAGCTTTCTTT. It yields the protein CASSLWSGPNTEAFF.